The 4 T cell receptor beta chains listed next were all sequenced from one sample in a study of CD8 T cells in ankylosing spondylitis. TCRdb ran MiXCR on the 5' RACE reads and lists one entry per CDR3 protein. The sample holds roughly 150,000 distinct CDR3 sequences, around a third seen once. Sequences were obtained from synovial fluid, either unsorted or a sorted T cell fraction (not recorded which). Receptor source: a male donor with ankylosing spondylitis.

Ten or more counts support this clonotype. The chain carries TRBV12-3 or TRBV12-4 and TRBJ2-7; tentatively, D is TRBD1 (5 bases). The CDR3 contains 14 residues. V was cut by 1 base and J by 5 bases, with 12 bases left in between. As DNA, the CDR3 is TGTGCCAGCAGTTTAGAGAGCAGGGTTGACGAGCAGTACTTC. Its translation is CASSLESRVDEQYF.

The CDR3 reads CASSLGSFQETQYF. Here the CDR3 DNA reads TGCGCCAGCAGCTTGGGGTCATTTCAAGAGACCCAGTACTTC. The chain links TRBV5-1 to TRBJ2-5; D uncertain. This CDR3 region has 14 residues. Germline loops: CDR1 SGHRS, CDR2 YFSETQ. The V and J ends lost 0 bases and 2 bases respectively, with 8 bases between them. Variable domain in full (rest from reference TRBV5-1 and TRBJ2-5): KAGVTQTPRYLIKTRGQQVTLSCSPISGHRSVSWYQQTPGQGLQFLFEYFSETQRNKGNFPGRFSGRQFSNSRSEMNVSTLELGDSALYLCASSLGSFQETQYFGPGTRLLVL.

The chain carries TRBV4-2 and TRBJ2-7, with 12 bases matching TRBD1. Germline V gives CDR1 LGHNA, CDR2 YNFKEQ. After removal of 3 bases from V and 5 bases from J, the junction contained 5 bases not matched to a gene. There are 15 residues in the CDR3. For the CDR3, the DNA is TGTGCCAGCAGCCAGACCGGGACAGGGGGCGACGAGCAGTACTTC. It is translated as CASSQTGTGGDEQYF.

The CDR3 loop is CASNPTGTGAYEQYF. CDR3 nucleotide sequence: TGTGCCAGCAACCCTACGGGGACAGGGGCCTACGAGCAGTACTTC. The chain uses TRBV6-1 and TRBJ2-7, with TRBD1 matching over 10 bases. Losses at the gene ends were 7 bases for V and 2 bases for J; bases not matched to a gene: 8. This CDR3 is 15 amino acids long. The germline CDR1 and CDR2 sequences are MNHNS and SASEGT.